These 21 T cell receptor beta chains were all obtained from the same sample, sequenced in a study of cytomegalovirus exposure and HLA in healthy donors. The study ran its PCR with 60 Vbeta and 13 Jbeta primers. Clones were sequenced by immunoSEQ multiplex PCR, and TCRdb holds only the in-frame ones, with some missing. The sample yields around 170,000 clones, approximately 71% seen once. Sequences were obtained from PBMCs. The receptors shown here come from a girl aged 5 to 17 in good health and CMV-seronegative.

This clone came up once. This chain joins TRBV7-6 and TRBJ2-7, with D possibly being TRBD1 (5 bases). Trimming pared 1 base from V and 2 bases from J, leaving 15 bases between. The CDR3 totals 16 residues. The germline V gene encodes CDR1 SGHVS and CDR2 FNYEAQ. CDR3 amino acids: CASSLVTGYPTYEQYF. The CDR3 DNA sequence: TGTGCCAGCAGCTTAGTAACAGGTTATCCCACCTACGAGCAGTACTTC.

The CDR3 nucleotides read TGCGCCAGCAGCCAAGCCGGGACAGGGGGCGAAAAACTGTTTTTT. Amino acid sequence: CASSQAGTGGEKLFF. V usage is TRBV4-1 and J usage is TRBJ1-4, with 12 bases identical to TRBD1. This CDR3 has 15 residues. Trimming took 1 base from V and 8 from J; bases not matched to a gene: 2. Germline V gene sequence: CDR1 MGHRA, CDR2 YSYEKL.

V usage is TRBV15 and J usage is TRBJ1-1; 7 nucleotides match TRBD1. CDR1 is LNHNV, CDR2 YYDKDF, per germline (reference sequence). This CDR3 is 17 amino acids long. The V and J ends lost 0 bases and 6 bases, in that order; junction bases with no gene match: 13. The CDR3 nucleotides read TGTGCCACCAGCAGAGATCACGCGACAGGGAAGGGGTCTGAAGCTTTCTTT. The encoded protein is CATSRDHATGKGSEAFF.

V and J are TRBV7-9 and TRBJ1-2; 8 bases match TRBD1. V was pared by 5 bases and J by 8 bases, with 22 bases of the junction left unmatched. Germline CDR1 and CDR2: SEHNR and FQNEAQ (reference sequence). The CDR3 consists of 18 residues. CDR3 protein: CASSIPSGRTGSNWGYTF. The DNA of the CDR3 is TGTGCCAGCAGCATCCCCTCCGGCAGGACAGGGTCTAACTGGGGCTACACCTTC.

The sample holds one count of this clone. V gene TRBV7-9 combines with J gene TRBJ1-6; 10 bases fit TRBD1. This CDR3 has 17 amino acids. CDR1 SEHNR and CDR2 FQNEAQ come from the germline V gene (reference sequence). The trim removed 6 bases at V and 10 bases at J, leaving 15 bases unmatched. CDR3 sequence (DNA): TGTGCCAGCAGTACCGGGACAGGGGATCTCTCGGGCTCACCCCTCCACTTT. The encoded protein is CASSTGTGDLSGSPLHF.

This clone showed up just a few times. Additional DNA sequences in this sample encode the identical CDR3. The rearrangement uses TRBV4-1 and TRBJ2-7; the D gene is possibly TRBD1 (5 bases). This CDR3 comprises 13 residues. V was cut by 4 bases and J by 1 base, with 8 bases left in between. Germline V lookup: CDR1 MGHRA, CDR2 YSYEKL. CDR3 amino acids: CASSPQGSYEQYF. In DNA form, the CDR3 reads TGCGCCAGCAGCCCTCAGGGATCCTACGAGCAGTACTTC.

In its sample, this clone was seen once. V and J are TRBV7-2 and TRBJ2-3, with D possibly TRBD2 on 5 matching bases. This CDR3 is built from 15 residues. The V gene's germline CDR1 is SGHTA and CDR2 FQGNSA. V lost 1 base, J lost 2 bases, and 10 bases lay in between. The CDR3: CASSLGGGLTDTQYF. The CDR3 coding sequence is TGTGCCAGCAGCTTAGGAGGCGGACTCACAGATACGCAGTATTTT.

The chain uses TRBV28 and TRBJ2-1, with 7 bases matching TRBD1. Germline-derived CDR1 and CDR2 are MDHEN and SYDVKM. V shed 6 bases, J shed 3 bases, and the junction held 8 bases outside the gene matches. CDR3 length: 15 residues. The CDR3 nucleotides read TGTGCCAGCAGCCGACAGGGTCGCTACTACAATGAGCAGTTCTTC. Its protein product is CASSRQGRYYNEQFF.

J is TRBJ2-1 and V is TRBV5-6; TRBD1 agrees at 7 bases. The germline V gene encodes CDR1 SGHDT and CDR2 YYEEEE. J was trimmed by 10 bases and V by 3 bases; bases with no gene match: 7. The CDR3 consists of 13 residues. CDR3 sequence (DNA): TGTGCCAGCAGCTATGACAGGGTAAGCGAGCAGTTCTTC. It codes for CASSYDRVSEQFF.

This clone has just a few counts. The chain employs TRBV25-1 and TRBJ1-2; the D is unclear. The CDR3 is 15 amino acids. Germline V gene data show CDR1 as MGHDK and CDR2 as SYGVNS. Trimming removed 3 bases from V and 0 bases from J, with 11 bases in between. In DNA, the CDR3 is TGTGCCAGCAGTGAGGTCGGGGAAGCTAACTATGGCTACACCTTC. Protein product: CASSEVGEANYGYTF.

J is TRBJ2-1 and V is TRBV5-6; 13 bases are shared with TRBD2. The germline CDR1 and CDR2 sequences are SGHDT and YYEEEE. V was clipped by 4 bases and J by 8 bases; unmatched bases: 12. There are 17 residues in the CDR3. The CDR3: CASSLGLAGELGDEQFF. The CDR3 nucleotides read TGTGCCAGCAGCCTCGGACTAGCGGGGGAGCTTGGGGATGAGCAGTTCTTC.

The J gene is TRBJ1-5, the V gene TRBV5-8; D call uncertain. V was shortened by 0 bases and J by 0 bases, with 7 bases between the two germline ends. CDR1 and CDR2 from the germline V gene are SGHTS and YDEGEE. This CDR3 comprises 15 residues. DNA of the CDR3: TGTGCCAGCAGCTTGGGAGGGCGTAGCAATCAGCCCCAGCATTTT. Its protein is CASSLGGRSNQPQHF.

The genes are TRBV29-1 and TRBJ1-5; 10 bases match TRBD1. The CDR3 has 14 amino acids. CDR1 and CDR2 (germline): SQVTM, ANQGSEA. V shed 2 bases, J shed 6 bases, and the junction held 4 bases outside the gene matches. The DNA of the CDR3 is TGCAGCGTTGAATCGGGACAGGGGTTTCAGCCCCAGCATTTT. This translates into CSVESGQGFQPQHF.

The chain employs TRBV5-1 and TRBJ1-1; tentatively, D is TRBD1 (5 bases). Germline V gene lookup returns CDR1 SGHRS and CDR2 YFSETQ. Trimming left V 0 bases short and J 11 bases short, with 11 bases between. This CDR3 comprises 12 residues. The DNA of the CDR3 is TGCGCCAGCAGCTTGGAGTGGGGGGACGCTTTCTTT. It codes for CASSLEWGDAFF.

The chain is built from TRBV6-6 and TRBJ2-5; 9 positions match TRBD2. CDR1 and CDR2 (germline): MNHNY, SVGAGI (reference sequence). Trimming took 6 bases from V and 7 from J; bases not matched to a gene: 6. The length of the CDR3 is 13 residues. This chain's CDR3 is CASSPSSGGTQYF. The CDR3 DNA is TGTGCCAGCAGCCCCAGTAGCGGGGGGACCCAGTACTTC.

This clone was detected a few times. This sequence joins TRBV30 and TRBJ2-1; a weak D match, TRBD2 (7 bases). This CDR3 is 12 amino acids long. Trimming left V 2 bases short and J 8 bases short, with 10 bases between. Germline assignment: CDR1 GTSNPN and CDR2 SVGIG (reference sequence). The CDR3 nucleotides are TGTGCCTGGAGTCCGGGGGGCCATGAGCAGTTCTTC. As protein: CAWSPGGHEQFF. Drawing the rest from reference TRBV30 and TRBJ2-1, the complete variable domain is SQTIHQWPATLVQPVGSPLSLECTVEGTSNPNLYWYRQAAGRGLQLLFYSVGIGQISSEVPQNLSASRPQDRQFILSSKKLLLSDSGFYLCAWSPGGHEQFFGPGTRLTVL.

Only one count was recorded for this clone. The chain employs TRBV7-3 and TRBJ2-1; TRBD2 matches at 10 bases. CDR3 size: 15 residues. Trimming cost V 5 bases and J 4 bases; bases outside gene matches: 5. Germline CDR1 SGHTA, CDR2 FQGTGA. This CDR3 reads CASSPTTSGYNEQFF. The CDR3 DNA reads TGTGCCAGCAGCCCAACGACTAGCGGGTACAATGAGCAGTTCTTC.

The chain is built from TRBV27 and TRBJ2-2; no reliable D call. This CDR3 contains 14 residues. The germline V gene encodes CDR1 MNHEY and CDR2 SMNVEV (reference sequence). V lost 5 bases, J lost 3 bases, and 10 bases lay in between. CDR3 residues: CASSRQAYTGELFF. CDR3 bases: TGTGCCAGCAGTCGGCAGGCTTACACCGGGGAGCTGTTTTTT.

This chain uses TRBV5-1 with TRBJ1-2; the match to TRBD1 covers 9 bases. The germline gives CDR1 SGHRS, CDR2 YFSETQ. The V and J ends lost 6 bases and 6 bases, in that order; junction bases with no gene match: 9. CDR3 length: 14 residues. CDR3 loop: CASTESGTGNGYTF. The CDR3 nucleotides read TGCGCCAGCACCGAATCCGGGACAGGGAATGGCTACACCTTC.

This chain connects TRBV30 to TRBJ1-2; D gene ambiguous. Between the trimmed V and J ends, which lost 0 bases and 3 bases, there was a span of 11 bases. CDR1 is GTSNPN and CDR2 is SVGIG in the germline V gene (reference sequence). The CDR3 totals 14 residues. In DNA, the CDR3 is TGTGCCTGGAGTGTACTCGTCGAGGACTATGGCTACACCTTC. This gives the protein CAWSVLVEDYGYTF.

The gene calls are TRBV4-2 and TRBJ2-5; D is unresolved. V was pared by 0 bases and J by 4 bases, with 12 bases between. The V gene's germline CDR1 is LGHNA and CDR2 YNFKEQ. CDR3 length: 15 amino acids. DNA for the CDR3: TGTGCCAGCAGCCAAGAAGGTGGGCTGGCAGAGACCCAGTACTTC. Encoded protein: CASSQEGGLAETQYF.